This entry lists 7 T cell receptor beta chains sequenced from one sample in a study of beta chain features in type 1 diabetes. Investigators reverse transcribed all isolated RNA, so they sequenced expressed TCRB transcripts. Profiling relied on immunoSEQ multiplex PCR, and the TCRdb table lists in-frame clones only, not all of them. This table holds 390,000 or so clones, approximately 15% found once. Sequencing was done on a sample of naive CD4+ T cells from blood. These receptors were collected from a young man in good health.

This clone showed up just a few times. Here the CDR3 DNA reads TGTGCCACCAGTAACGACATAAAATCCTACGAGCAGTACTTC. It specifies CATSNDIKSYEQYF. J is TRBJ2-7 and V is TRBV15; D uncertain. Trimming stripped 6 bases from V and 1 base from J, with 13 bases between. Per the germline V gene, CDR1 is LNHNV and CDR2 is YYDKDF (reference sequence). This CDR3 region has 14 residues.

CDR3 amino acids: CASSWTSVTSGNTIYF. The CDR3 DNA reads TGTGCCAGCAGCTGGACGAGTGTCACCTCTGGAAACACCATATATTTT. The chain uses TRBV7-9 and TRBJ1-3; no firm D call. This CDR3 has 16 amino acids. The V gene lost 4 bases and the J gene lost 0 bases, with 13 bases spanning the gap. Germline CDR1 is SEHNR and CDR2 is FQNEAQ (reference sequence).

This clone was observed a few times. This rearrangement joins TRBV6-5 to TRBJ1-2, with D perhaps matching TRBD1 (6 bases). This CDR3 is 15 amino acids long. V was shortened by 5 bases and J by 1 base, with 14 bases between the two germline ends. Germline CDR1 reads MNHEY; CDR2 reads SVGAGI. The DNA of the CDR3 is TGTGCCAGCAGTCAGACAGGATGGATTAACTATGGCTACACCTTC. It specifies CASSQTGWINYGYTF.

This sequence joins TRBV2 and TRBJ2-3; 9 nucleotides align to TRBD1. Germline CDR1 SNHLY, CDR2 FYNNEI. V lost 8 bases to trimming and J lost 2 bases; unmatched junction nucleotides: 8. This CDR3 region has 15 residues. The CDR3 DNA follows: TGTGCCAGCCGAGGACAGGGGTCCGCCACAGATACGCAGTATTTT. This sequence encodes CASRGQGSATDTQYF. Full variable domain (remainder filled in from reference TRBV2 and TRBJ2-3): EPEVTQTPSHQVTQMGQEVILRCVPISNHLYFYWYRQILGQKVEFLVSFYNNEISEKSEIFDDQFSVERPDGSNFTLKIRSTKLEDSAMYFCASRGQGSATDTQYFGPGTRLTVL.

This chain links TRBV30 with TRBJ2-1, with a possible D match to TRBD2 (5 bases). The germline V gene encodes CDR1 GTSNPN and CDR2 SVGIG (reference sequence). V dropped 3 bases and J dropped 9 bases, with 18 bases sitting between them. The CDR3 covers 14 residues. CDR3 in amino acids: CAWRTIGRTSEQFF. The CDR3 bases are TGTGCCTGGAGGACTATCGGTCGCACGAGTGAGCAGTTCTTC. The whole variable domain, remainder taken from reference TRBV30 and TRBJ2-1, is SQTIHQWPATLVQPVGSPLSLECTVEGTSNPNLYWYRQAAGRGLQLLFYSVGIGQISSEVPQNLSASRPQDRQFILSSKKLLLSDSGFYLCAWRTIGRTSEQFFGPGTRLTVL.

This clone was seen a few times. This rearrangement joins TRBV29-1 to TRBJ1-6; D is undetermined. The CDR3 sequence is 13 residues long. Trimming took 4 bases from V and 8 from J, leaving 12 bases between them. Germline lookup yields CDR1 SQVTM and CDR2 ANQGSEA. The CDR3: CSVAWQSDSPLHF. The CDR3 DNA reads as TGCAGCGTTGCTTGGCAAAGCGATTCACCCCTCCACTTT.

This clone came up once. The chain combines TRBV11-3 with TRBJ1-1; D remains unclear. The germline V gene has CDR1 SGHNT and CDR2 YENEEA. The CDR3 consists of 13 residues. The V end was cut by 1 base, the J end by 5 bases, with 8 bases between. CDR3 protein: CASSLVAKTEAFF. The DNA of the CDR3 is TGTGCCAGCAGCTTAGTGGCGAAAACTGAAGCTTTCTTT.